This TCR beta chain was found in a study of blood T cell repertoires in COVID-19. This CDR3 region has 17 residues. The V and J ends lost 5 bases and 5 bases, in that order; junction bases with no gene match: 12. CDR1 MNHEY and CDR2 SVGEGT come from the germline V gene. Per the authors' pipeline: Amplification with reference gene primers provided the estimates of nucleated cell counts. Generated by immunoSEQ multiplex PCR, the TCRdb table keeps only in-frame clones and is missing some. Clone size and the V and J calls come from that table; the DNA yielded D and trimming. Among about 190,000 clones, over 75% were seen once, and the ten largest hold roughly 5.6%.

The clonotype comes from a woman in her 40s who had recovered from COVID-19. The rearrangement joins TRBV6-2 or TRBV6-3 to TRBJ2-7, with TRBD2 identical over 13 bases. Material for sequencing was peripheral blood. CDR3 nucleotide sequence: TGTGCCAGCAGTACTACGGGACTAGCGGGATTCGGGAACGAGCAGTACTTC. Amino acids: CASSTTGLAGFGNEQYF.